This note documents a single T cell receptor beta chain sequence. The target of this receptor is not known. No base-level quality is on record; no much larger clone is a single base apart. To prepare the library, the immunoSEQ multiplex PCR assay was applied. For the multiplex PCR, a mixture combining 60 forward primers for TCR Vbeta segments and 13 reverse primers for TCR Jbeta segments was used. The CDR3 region of rearranged TCR beta genes was amplified from genomic DNA by a multiplex PCR assay. The amplified TCR beta libraries were sequenced on the Illumina HiSeq System as 87-base-pair reads. The study's own analysis went as follows. A later analysis tallied tens of millions of unique TCR beta chains across the 640 or so repertoires, and around 12 million of those chains were shared by two or more donors. To remove PCR and sequencing errors, raw reads were error-corrected and collapsed into unique sequences using a nearest-neighbor algorithm that merged closely related sequences. V, D and J gene segments were assigned by aligning CDR3 sequences to IMGT reference sequences. For a sequence to be retained, at least a six-nucleotide match to both a V gene segment and a J gene segment was required. Rearrangements were called productive when the CDR3 lacked stop codons and stayed in frame with V and J; all others were non-productive. CDR3 was defined by IMGT convention, running from the second conserved V-encoded cysteine to the conserved J-encoded phenylalanine. In an earlier analysis of 587 of the donors, sequences lacking an unambiguous match to a single V gene segment were excluded. In an earlier analysis of approximately 590 of the donors, a V segment was called functional when productive rearrangements were above 56.7%, and segregating when the standard deviation between donors exceeded 5%. A statistical classification framework was built to diagnose cytomegalovirus status from the catalog of TCR beta chain sequences. A later analysis assigned V and J genes by comparing TCR nucleotide sequences with IMGT/GENE-DB human TR gene sequences. In a later analysis, CDR3 sequences and most-parsimonious VDJ recombination scenarios were assigned using the TCRdist pipeline. A later analysis defined each TCR beta chain by its CDR3 amino acid sequence plus V-gene family, and excluded reads lacking a unique V-gene family. As a way to deal with suspected cross-contamination and a sequencing artifact, a later analysis dropped 450 to 700 nucleotide sequences that were highly shared and had low generation probability. In a later analysis, a clonal expansion index for each public chain was calculated from normalized within-repertoire ranks of inferred template counts. Generation probabilities in a later analysis came from a VDJ recombination model fitted to out-of-frame rearrangements, and those results were checked against IGoR. A later analysis scored TCR-TCR, TCR-HLA and TCR-CMV co-occurrence with hypergeometric tests, applying a repertoire-size bias correction to TCR pairs. A later analysis estimated false discovery rates by permuting HLA or CMV assignments 20 times. In a later analysis, co-occurring TCRs were grouped using DBSCAN, and TCRdist sequence similarity was added for clustering within HLA-allele-positive subsets. Repertoires with fewer than 30,000 or more than 120,000 public chains were left out of co-occurrence clustering, as were four to six repertoires with anomalous nucleotide sharing. This is the immuneACCESS table as TCRdb keeps it, with only in-frame sequences that have V and J called. A part of the clones is gone; compared with another copy, unresolved V genes explain less than half, and the rest is unexplained. V, J and clone size reflect that table, while D and trimming were determined from the DNA. Here the sample has 180,000 or so clones; over 80% occur a single time. The biggest ten clones account for around 1.4% of the sample.

This sample stems from a study of cytomegalovirus exposure and HLA in healthy donors (dated by TCRdb to between 2016 and 2019). About the investigation overall: An earlier analysis of 550 to 700 of the donors reported 276 Gb of sequence data and 100 million to 130 million unique TCR beta sequences from some 180 million T cells. A later analysis re-examined previously published TCR beta repertoires from hundreds of donors and added high-resolution HLA genotyping to investigate patterns of TCR occurrence. In a later genetic analysis, genome-wide SNP genotypes for about 65% of the roughly 700 donors were used, and that subset was treated as a discovery cohort. Along with the roughly 670-subject first cohort, a separate validation cohort of over a hundred different subjects was used. Class I and class II HLA loci were covered by the typing at four-digit resolution. An earlier analysis of about 600 of the donors used high-throughput TCR beta sequencing to judge whether each TCR beta V gene segment behaved as functional or pseudogenic. Alongside the repertoire data, information on donor age, sex, ethnicity and CMV serostatus was compiled. The study combined high-throughput TCR immunosequencing, statistical association of individual TCRs with disease status, and machine learning to predict cytomegalovirus infection status. All discovery cohort repertoires had been generated using a single sequencing platform. An early release that covered some 630 HLA-typed donors contained about 300 gigabases of sequencing data and about 93 million unique TCR sequences. The aim of the study was to test whether cataloging public T cell receptors could identify signatures of past pathogen exposure. Of the 300 to 450 genotyped donors, 81% fell in the genetic ancestry cluster associated with self-reported Caucasian donors. The study used immunosequencing to profile the T cell repertoires of about 670 subjects and linked those repertoires to cytomegalovirus serostatus. Typing coverage varied by locus: about 620-630 donors for A, B, C, DRB1 and DQB1; roughly 500 for DQA1; approximately 570 for DPA1; approximately 450 for DPB1. Among about 400 genotyped donors of the cohort, an average of around 250,000 unique TCR beta nucleotide sequences was sequenced per donor, of which 15% to 20% were non-productive. In the later analysis, no new phenotypic data were used to find candidate immune exposures; instead, reliance was placed on TCR beta sequences and their occurrence across donors. Four or five DR-DQ haplotypes were handled as single units for association and clustering because linkage in the cohort was strong.

The cohort consisted of 666 healthy bone marrow donors. Cohort members were all nominally healthy when sampled, although unrecorded immune exposures were likely present. The donor tested CMV seropositive and was one of the 289 seropositive cohort members. Each donor provided a peripheral blood sample, and peripheral blood mononuclear cells were used for TCR beta sequencing. Genomic DNA was extracted from the blood cell samples with the Qiagen DNeasy Blood Extraction Kit. The paper as a whole reports these results and caveats: The sequencing pipeline was judged likely to have produced a cluster of highly shared sequence variants as a technical artifact. Correlated functional status among segregating V segments might be attributable to linkage disequilibrium, but an unknown experimental factor could not be ruled out. Most TCR sequences were observed very rarely across donors, whereas some public TCRs were present in many individuals. The earlier analysis of almost 600 of the donors excluded some 15 rarely observed V segments, including chromosome 9 orphons, because counts were too low. In a later genetic analysis, a missense DCLRE1C variant was associated with V-gene and J-gene trimming of TCR beta chains, and the association was replicated in an independent cohort. In both the original and validation cohorts, the classifier was reported to diagnose cytomegalovirus status with high specificity and sensitivity. When HLA alleles, especially DR and DQ, strongly co-occurred, attributing TCR associations to individual alleles was difficult. A total of some 180 TCR beta chains were listed by the study as associated with cytomegalovirus. A later analysis found that HLA-associated TCR beta chains were more clonally expanded and had lower generation probabilities than equally common non-associated chains. Because some donors lacked HLA typing at each locus, the association tests relied only on the typed subset. The cohort was sequenced for TCR beta chains only, and without alpha or paired-chain data the features that could be detected were limited. Sequencing depth was assumed to be roughly uniform across donors in the presence/absence analyses, though that assumption may not hold. A later genetic analysis reported fewer N-insertions in productive TCRs among donors in an Asian-associated ancestry cluster than the roughly 640-donor mean. A further reported finding was that TCR beta sequences accurately predicted the HLA-A and HLA-B alleles for most subjects in the first cohort. An earlier analysis of roughly 570 of the donors showed that most TCR beta V segments appeared in productive rearrangements either about 87% or about 30% of the time, which broadly matched IMGT annotations. A later analysis found that TCR association rates varied across HLA loci, with DRB1 alleles showing the most associated TCRs and HLA-C alleles the fewest. Several of the top co-occurrence clusters appeared to be linked to parvovirus B19, influenza, CMV and Epstein-Barr virus, according to a later analysis. It was suggested by the authors that the approach could potentially be generalized to other disease states and immunological phenotypes. A later analysis found that most CMV-associated TCR beta chains appeared HLA-restricted, with HLA associations seemingly driven largely by CMV exposure. Three of the identified cytomegalovirus-associated TCR beta chains were confirmed in vitro to be specific for cytomegalovirus antigens. For the cohort, immune exposure information was limited to CMV serostatus. In a later analysis, around 15,000 TCR beta sequences were associated with specific HLA alleles at a false discovery rate of 0.05.

Sequencing was performed on PBMCs. This clonotype originated in a girl aged 5-17 years in good health and CMV-seropositive.

The CDR3 has the sequence CAWRRKGSLRLEQYF. In nucleotide form, the sequence is TGTGCCTGGAGGAGGAAGGGGTCTCTACGTTTGGAGCAGTACTTC. The sequence joins TRBV30 to TRBJ2-7, and TRBD1 may be the D gene, going by 5 matching bases. Taken from the germline V gene (reference sequence), the CDR1 and CDR2 loops are GTSNPN and SVGIG. V is shortened by 3 bases, J by 7 bases, and the region joining them spans 22 bases. The CDR3 numbers 15 residues from cysteine through phenylalanine. The read is trimmed to its CDR3 DNA, 45 bases read in frame from base 1.